A selection of T cell receptor beta chains follows, all from one sample in a study of CD8+ T cells in alopecia areata. Some clones are missing from TCRdb's copy, which holds only in-frame ones; the method was immunoSEQ multiplex PCR. The repertoire has around 140,000 clones, around 87% of them found once; the top ten carry less than 15%. This specimen was CD8+ T cells sorted from blood, taken at week 0. All receptors derive from a human donor with alopecia areata. The CDR3 runs from the conserved cysteine through the conserved F or W.

j_gene,v_gene,len,CDR3aa
TRBJ1-2,TRBV29-1,11,CSVGQASGYTF
TRBJ1-1,TRBV27,13,CASSTNLGTEAFF
TRBJ2-7,TRBV27,17,CASSAAMGPGRAYEQYF
TRBJ1-3,TRBV23-1,15,CASSHAPGSGNTIYF
TRBJ2-7,TRBV5-1,14,CASSLAGAFYEQYF
TRBJ2-7,TRBV6-5,16,CASSYYGTSKGHEQYF
TRBJ1-5,TRBV6-5,14,CASSYSTRDQPQHF
TRBJ2-3,TRBV10-2,16,CASSERGGTGGDTQYF
TRBJ2-7,TRBV5-4,15,CASRLGGHPQYEQYF
TRBJ2-5,TRBV27,13,CASSWGESATQYF
TRBJ2-3,TRBV5-1,14,CASSLARGPDTQYF
TRBJ2-2,TRBV7-9,13,CASSGQGAGELFF
TRBJ1-4,TRBV9,15,CASSATGELGEKLFF
TRBJ2-7,TRBV11-2,12,CASSLGQNEQYF
TRBJ2-7,TRBV5-4,18,CASSWTTGTDTPLHEQYF
TRBJ2-1,TRBV4-1,15,CASSLRTGGYNEQFF
TRBJ2-5,TRBV10-3,14,CAISESTGQETQYF
TRBJ1-1,TRBV10-3,14,CAISVGREKAEAFF
TRBJ2-3,TRBV5-1,17,CASSGRLAGVSTDTQYF
TRBJ2-7,TRBV27,18,CASSLGWGRTTSSYEQYF
TRBJ2-1,TRBV6-1,16,CASSEEWTSGYNEQFF
TRBJ2-7,TRBV6-1,14,CASRTGTGPYEQYF
TRBJ1-2,TRBV29-1,15,CSVESETPVAYGYTF
TRBJ2-7,TRBV19,15,CASTPGPDPSYEQYF
TRBJ2-4,TRBV6-1,16,CASSVSVGTAKNIQYF
TRBJ2-7,TRBV7-9,16,CASSPRRDRPPYEQYF
TRBJ2-2,TRBV4-1,16,CASRTLGLSNTGELFF
TRBJ1-2,TRBV29-1,17,CSVEGRVKDAVNYGYTF
TRBJ1-5,TRBV19,15,CASSEGQGSGQPQHF
TRBJ1-1,TRBV9,14,CASSVGTENTEAFF
TRBJ2-4,TRBV29-1,17,CSVEVVIPPGAKNIQYF
TRBJ2-1,TRBV13,11,CASSSGLEQFF
TRBJ1-5,TRBV27,13,CASSPNLNQPQHF
TRBJ2-1,TRBV9,15,CASSVGGISSHEQFF
TRBJ2-3,TRBV9,15,CASSVGQLGTDTQYF
TRBJ2-1,TRBV29-1,16,CSVEDLAGTSYNEQFF
TRBJ2-5,TRBV9,16,CASSVLGTGGQETQYF
TRBJ1-2,TRBV6-6,14,CASSYTGTGDGYTF
TRBJ2-2,TRBV7-9,15,CASSLWGRDTGELFF
TRBJ2-7,TRBV30,14,CAWSTSASSYEQYF
TRBJ2-3,TRBV7-9,15,CASSLAAGREDTQYF
TRBJ2-6,TRBV29-1,14,CSAIGPPGANVLTF
TRBJ2-7,TRBV27,13,CASGGHGGYEQYF
TRBJ1-2,TRBV7-3,16,CASTMDPVGRSYGYTF
TRBJ2-5,TRBV7-2,14,CASSRRGDQETQYF
TRBJ2-2,TRBV6-6,12,CASSYLFGELFF
TRBJ2-1,TRBV15,12,CATSRVKNEQFF
TRBJ1-1,TRBV7-9,12,CASSLSGTEAFF
TRBJ2-1,TRBV29-1,14,CSVEAGEGYNEQFF
TRBJ2-7,TRBV4-1,16,CASSPEGGSSSYEQYF
TRBJ1-5,TRBV29-1,14,CSVTHGNSNQPQHF
TRBJ1-1,TRBV10-2,13,CASTGGMNTEAFF
TRBJ1-6,TRBV27,16,CASSLTESSYNSPLHF
TRBJ2-7,TRBV7-9,15,CASSSTGSAAYEQYF
TRBJ2-7,TRBV4-2,18,CASSQPHLSGGLDYEQYF
TRBJ1-3,TRBV16,17,CASSGLGTVFSGNTIYF
TRBJ2-1,TRBV4-1,17,CASSQEGGLAVYNEQFF